This record looks at one T cell receptor beta chain sequence and its context. Its antigen is as yet unknown. This sample is part of a study of cytomegalovirus exposure and HLA in healthy donors. Regarding the study as a whole: The sole available immune exposure information was CMV serostatus.

PCR used 60 Vbeta primers and 13 Jbeta primers. Libraries were prepared by immunoSEQ multiplex PCR; TCRdb keeps only in-frame clonotypes and omits some of them. This sample has 150,000 to 200,000 clones; around 77% occur once, and the top ten carry around 2.2%. The material sequenced was PBMCs. The clonotype was recovered from a man aged 55 to 70 in good health and CMV-seronegative.

The CDR3 nucleotides are TGCGCCAGCAGCCAAGCGGGGGGAACGGGGGAGACCCAGTACTTC. Amino acid sequence: CASSQAGGTGETQYF. The chain is built from TRBV5-1 and TRBJ2-5, with 9 bases that match TRBD2. V gave up 4 bases and J gave up 5 bases; unmatched junction bases: 9. This CDR3 is 15 amino acids long. Germline-derived CDR1 and CDR2 are SGHRS and YFSETQ.